This T cell receptor beta chain was profiled in a study of Ad26.COV2.S vaccination and SARS-CoV-2 variants. This clone has a handful of counts. What it binds is not known. CDR3 length equals 17 residues. Trimming took off 4 bases at V and 0 bases at J, with 17 bases between the two ends. The repertoire was sequenced with immunoSEQ multiplex PCR; TCRdb's copy has only in-frame clones and lacks some. The data contain roughly 700,000 clones, roughly 90% of them singletons. The sample's treatment: 15 to 20 received Ad26.COV2.S at low or high dose, single or two shots; 5 received placebo; per-sample allocation not given. Sampling took place 63 days after the first vaccine or placebo injection. An adult donor aged 18-55 years was enrolled in Boston. Regarding the study as a whole: After vaccination, substantial breadth of spike-specific CD8+ and CD4+ responses was reported.

The chain has TRBV5-3 and TRBJ1-5; maybe TRBD1 (6 bases). TRBV5-3 falls under the ORF class, with uncertain function. The source material was peripheral blood, sampled in a trial of Ad26.COV2.S vaccine versus placebo. The receptor's source is a person between 18 and 60 years old who received the Ad26.COV2.S COVID-19 vaccine or a placebo. In DNA form, the CDR3 reads TGTGCCAGAAGCAACGGTCAGGACAGAGTTAGCAATCAGCCCCAGCATTTT. This encodes CARSNGQDRVSNQPQHF.